This entry lists 7 T cell receptor beta chains sequenced from one sample in a study of read filtering for tumor transcriptome and immune sequencing. Molecular barcoded adaptors covering alpha/delta and beta/gamma chains were used on 400 ng RNA. TCRdb re-called the reads through MiXCR, storing one row per CDR3 protein. Of approximately 41,000 distinct CDR3 sequences listed, under 15% are singletons. The material sequenced was a population of CD138-negative cells sorted from bone marrow. These receptors were collected from a donor older than 35 with multiple myeloma.

This clonotype was seen ten or more times. This sequence joins TRBV2 and TRBJ1-5, with 9 bases fitting TRBD1. Germline V CDR1 and CDR2: SNHLY, FYNNEI. The V segment lost 5 bases and the J segment 7 bases; nucleotides outside the gene matches: 9. The CDR3 runs to 15 residues. The CDR3 nucleotides are TGTGCCAGCAGTCTCGAAACAGGGGGCTGGCAGCCCCAGCATTTT. This codes for CASSLETGGWQPQHF.

At least ten counts were recorded for this clonotype. This sequence joins TRBV29-1 and TRBJ2-7; 7 bases are shared with TRBD1. V shed 1 base, J shed 7 bases, and the junction held 7 bases outside the gene matches. CDR1 SQVTM and CDR2 ANQGSEA come from the germline V gene. The CDR3 contains 13 residues. The CDR3 reads CSVEAGGILEQYF. The CDR3 DNA reads as TGCAGCGTTGAAGCAGGGGGTATCTTGGAGCAGTACTTC.

The chain recombines TRBV7-6 with TRBJ2-6, with D unclear. CDR1 and CDR2 from the germline V gene are SGHVS and FNYEAQ. The CDR3 covers 16 residues. The V gene lost 4 bases and the J gene lost 0 bases, with 10 bases spanning the gap. The CDR3 region has the DNA TGTGCCAGCAGCTCTACCGTTTTCTCTGGGGCCAACGTCCTGACTTTC. Translating gives CASSSTVFSGANVLTF. Full variable domain (missing parts from reference TRBV7-6 and TRBJ2-6): GAGVSQSPRYKVTKRGQDVALRCDPISGHVSLYWYRQALGQGPEFLTYFNYEAQQDKSGLPNDRFSAERPEGSISTLTIQRTEQRDSAMYRCASSSTVFSGANVLTFGAGSRLTVL.

The sample holds many counts of this clonotype. The gene calls are TRBV27 and TRBJ2-1, with D perhaps given as TRBD1 or TRBD2 (6 bases each). V was trimmed by 1 base and J by 4 bases, leaving 14 bases between them. The CDR3 has 16 amino acids. Looked up from germline, CDR1 is MNHEY and CDR2 is SMNVEV (reference sequence). The CDR3 region has the DNA TGTGCCAGCAGTTTATATTCCGGGGGCGATTACAATGAGCAGTTCTTC. Its protein product is CASSLYSGGDYNEQFF.

This clonotype has at least ten counts. The gene calls are TRBV20-1 and TRBJ2-3; 7 positions match TRBD2. CDR1 is DFQATT, CDR2 SNEGSKA, per germline (reference sequence). The CDR3 consists of 13 residues. With 7 bases clipped from V and 3 bases from J, the junction kept 7 bases outside the gene matches. The CDR3 DNA is TGCAGTGGGGAGGGGTTCAGGACAGATACGCAGTATTTT. The encoded protein is CSGEGFRTDTQYF.

This clonotype was seen ten or more times. The chain joins TRBV20-1 to TRBJ2-4; perhaps TRBD1 as D (6 bases). This CDR3 contains 15 residues. V lost 4 bases to trimming and J lost 0 bases, with 13 bases between them. The germline gives CDR1 DFQATT, CDR2 SNEGSKA (reference sequence). The CDR3 reads CSATTGLLAKNIQYF. DNA of the CDR3: TGCAGTGCTACGACAGGCCTACTAGCCAAAAACATTCAGTACTTC.

As for this clonotype: It may be a read error: a sequence one base away is much more abundant. This chain uses TRBV6-2 or TRBV6-3 with TRBJ2-1, with 7 bases matching TRBD2. The CDR3 covers 16 residues. The germline V gene encodes CDR1 MNHEY and CDR2 SVGEGT. The CDR3 DNA reads as TGTGCCAGCAGTTACCGAGCGGGACTTTTCTACAATGAGCAGTCCTTC. Translation gives CASSYRAGLFYNEQSF.